Given below is one TCR beta chain in context. What it binds is unknown. This table comes from immunoSEQ multiplex PCR, and its TCRdb copy is limited to in-frame clones, with some not included. The sample carries roughly 130,000 clones, just under 85% recorded once. Trimming took 3 bases from V and 3 from J; bases not matched to a gene: 13. There are 18 residues in the CDR3. CDR1 MNHNS and CDR2 SASEGT come from the germline V gene. The donors were members of the validation cohort comprising over a hundred subjects, separate from the approximately 670-subject first cohort. The data originate from a study of cytomegalovirus exposure and HLA in healthy donors. Study in general: The approximately 120 validation repertoires were produced on the same platform as the 670 or so repertoires of the first cohort. This was reported in a later analysis.

Whole-study findings and limits: The investigators catalogued 150 to 200 TCR beta chains as cytomegalovirus-associated. Reports indicated that the classifier achieved high specificity and sensitivity in diagnosing cytomegalovirus status.

The sequence was obtained from a woman aged 25 to 45 in good health and CMV-seronegative. The chain combines TRBV6-1 with TRBJ2-2; TRBD2 matches 7 bases. The sample consisted of PBMCs. The CDR3 region is CASSDRGASGVHTGELFF. CDR3 bases: TGTGCCAGCAGTGACCGCGGGGCCAGCGGGGTTCACACCGGGGAGCTGTTTTTT.